This T cell receptor beta chain originates from a study of early T cells in non-severe SARS-CoV-2 infection. The CDR3 extends over 16 amino acids. Germline loops: CDR1 SGHDN, CDR2 FVKESK. Trimming cost V 4 bases and J 1 base; bases outside gene matches: 8. MiXCR was run by TCRdb on the 5' RACE reads, yielding one entry per CDR3 protein. Found here are about 77,000 distinct CDR3 sequences, about a sixth of them singletons; the top ten hold approximately 2.6%. The chain has TRBV14 and TRBJ2-5, with TRBD2 matching 8 bases. The sequenced material came from whole blood. This sequence originates from an adult who was a healthcare worker with PCR-confirmed SARS-CoV-2 infection or an uninfected control (not recorded which). The DNA for the CDR3 is TGTGCCAGCAGCCCCCGACTAGCGTGGTTCCAAGAGACCCAGTACTTC. Its translation: CASSPRLAWFQETQYF. The full variable domain, in which reference TRBV14 and TRBJ2-5 provide the parts outside the CDR3, is EAGVTQFPSHSVIEKGQTVTLRCDPISGHDNLYWYRRVMGKEIKFLLHFVKESKQDESGMPNNRFLAERTGGTYSTLKVQPAELEDSGVYFCASSPRLAWFQETQYFGPGTRLLVL.